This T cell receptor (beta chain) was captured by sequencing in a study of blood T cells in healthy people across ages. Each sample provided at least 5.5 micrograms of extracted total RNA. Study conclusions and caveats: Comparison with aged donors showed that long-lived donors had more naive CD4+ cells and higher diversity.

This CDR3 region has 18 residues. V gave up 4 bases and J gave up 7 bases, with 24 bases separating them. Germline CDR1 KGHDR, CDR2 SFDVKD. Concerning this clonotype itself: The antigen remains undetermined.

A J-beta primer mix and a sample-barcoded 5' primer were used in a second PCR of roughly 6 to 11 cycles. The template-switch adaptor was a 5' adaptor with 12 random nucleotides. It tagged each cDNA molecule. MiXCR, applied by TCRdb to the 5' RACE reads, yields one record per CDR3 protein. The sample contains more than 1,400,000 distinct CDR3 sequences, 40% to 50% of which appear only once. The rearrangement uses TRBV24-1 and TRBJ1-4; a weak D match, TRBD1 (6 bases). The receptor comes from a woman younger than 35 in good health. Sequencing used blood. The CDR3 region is CATSDPGAGADTREKLFF. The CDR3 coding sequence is TGTGCCACCAGTGACCCCGGGGCAGGGGCCGACACACGTGAAAAACTGTTTTTT.